Each of the 6 T cell receptor beta chains below was sequenced from the same sample in a study of T cells in women clearing cervical HPV infection. Assay used: immunoSEQ multiplex PCR; TCRdb lists only in-frame clones, some missing. Reported are tens of thousands of clones; the ten largest clones contain around 6.5%. Sequenced material: blood buffy coat. These receptors came from a woman between 18 and 70 years old with a cervical HPV16 infection that either progressed to CIN3+ or cleared (not recorded which).

On this clone itself: The missing CDR3 end, 3 residues past where the read stops, is filled in from the germline J gene. V usage is TRBV6-2 or TRBV6-3 and J usage is TRBJ2-3; 9 bases are a match to TRBD2. Germline V gives CDR1 MNHEY, CDR2 SVGEGT. The CDR3 loop spans 14 amino acids. J was trimmed by 5 bases and V by 6 bases; bases with no gene match: 6. This CDR3 reads CASRTAGGQDTQYF. The sequenced CDR3 bases are TGTGCCAGCAGAACTGCGGGGGGGCAAGATACG.

Remarks on this clone: The read gets to within 3 residues of the CDR3 end, and the germline J gene fills in the rest. V and J are TRBV5-1 and TRBJ1-2; 7 positions agree with TRBD1. Germline CDR1 SGHRS, CDR2 YFSETQ. The CDR3 runs to 14 residues. Incomplete CDR3 DNA: TGCGCCAGCAGCTTGACGATACAGGGGTCCGGC. Its protein is CASSLTIQGSG. The entire CDR3 sequence reads CASSLTIQGSGYTF.

Of note for this clone: The read finishes 3 residues shy of the CDR3 end, and the germline J gene is used to complete it. The chain employs TRBV20-1 and TRBJ1-2, with D uncertain. The V end was cut by 5 bases, the J end by 2 bases, with 9 bases between. CDR1 and CDR2 (germline): DFQATT, SNEGSKA (reference sequence). The CDR3 is 12 amino acids. CDR3 bases read: TGCAGTGCTTTAACAGAAAACTATGGC. Residues: CSALTENYG. The entire CDR3 is CSALTENYGYTF.

Note on this clone: The read comes to an end 3 residues before the CDR3 does, leaving the germline J gene to fill in the end. V gene TRBV19 combines with J gene TRBJ1-5; D possibly corresponds to TRBD1 (5 bases). Germline CDR1 and CDR2: LNHDA and SQIVND (reference sequence). The CDR3 covers 12 residues. The V gene lost 10 bases and the J gene lost 4 bases, with 11 bases spanning the gap. CDR3 bases read: TGTGCCACTACCGACAGAAATCAGCCC. It specifies CATTDRNQP. The entire CDR3 sequence reads CATTDRNQPQHF.

As for this clone: The CDR3 goes on 3 residues after the read ends, and that part is filled in from the germline J gene. V usage is TRBV6-1 and J usage is TRBJ1-4; D gene ambiguous. Germline CDR1 and CDR2: MNHNS and SASEGT. CDR3 length equals 13 residues. Trimming took 4 bases from V and 7 from J, leaving 10 bases between them. Partial CDR3 DNA: TGTGCCAGCAGTGTTGGCCCGATTGAAAAA. Its translation: CASSVGPIEK. The whole CDR3 protein reads CASSVGPIEKLFF.

As to this clone: The read ends 3 residues early relative to the CDR3; the germline J gene fills the gap. The rearrangement links TRBV20-1 to TRBJ1-1, with a tentative D call TRBD1 (6 bases). Germline CDR1 reads DFQATT; CDR2 reads SNEGSKA (reference sequence). CDR3 size: 13 residues. CDR3 protein: CSARYLGQPEAFF. Partial CDR3 DNA: TGCAGTGCTAGATACCTCGGACAGCCGGAA.